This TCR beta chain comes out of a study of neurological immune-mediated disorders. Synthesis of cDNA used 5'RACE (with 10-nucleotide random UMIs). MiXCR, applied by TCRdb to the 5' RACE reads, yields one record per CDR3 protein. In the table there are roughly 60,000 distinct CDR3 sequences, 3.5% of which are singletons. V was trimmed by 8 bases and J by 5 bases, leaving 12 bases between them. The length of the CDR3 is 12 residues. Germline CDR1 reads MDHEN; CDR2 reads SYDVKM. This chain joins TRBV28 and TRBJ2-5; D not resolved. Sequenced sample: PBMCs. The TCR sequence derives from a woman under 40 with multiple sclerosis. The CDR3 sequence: CASAATSETQYF. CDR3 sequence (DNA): TGTGCCAGCGCGGCAACGTCGGAGACCCAGTACTTC.